This T cell receptor beta chain came from a study of shared clonotypes between healthy human individuals. Findings and limits, study-wide: Enrolling few donors narrowed the genetic and exposure-history diversity that was represented.

Clones were read by immunoSEQ multiplex PCR, and TCRdb kept only the in-frame ones, dropping some. The table records about 2.4 million clones, roughly 93% of them present only once. The junction had 6 bases not matched to a gene; V was cut back by 6 bases and J by 0 bases. The CDR3 has 16 amino acids. CDR1 SGHRS and CDR2 YFSETQ come from the germline V gene. About this clone: Its target is unknown.

The genes are TRBV5-1 and TRBJ2-7; 13 bases are a match to TRBD2. The sequencing input was naive CD4+ T cells from PBMCs. The subset: CD45RA+ positively selected. The source of this sequence is a man between 18 and 35 years old in good health. Some clones in this sample may be carry-over from other donors' samples. The CDR3: CASKGLAGNSSYEQYF. CDR3 nucleotide sequence: TGCGCCAGCAAGGGACTAGCGGGAAACTCCTCCTACGAGCAGTACTTC.